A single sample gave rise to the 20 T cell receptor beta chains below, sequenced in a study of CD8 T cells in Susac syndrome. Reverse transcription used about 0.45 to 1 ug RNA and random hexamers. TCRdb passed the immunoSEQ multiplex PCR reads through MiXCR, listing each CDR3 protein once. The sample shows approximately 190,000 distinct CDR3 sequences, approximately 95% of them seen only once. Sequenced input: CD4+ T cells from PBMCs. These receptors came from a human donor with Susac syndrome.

CDR3: CASSEEVQLRQPQHF. In nucleotides, the CDR3 is TGTGCCAGCAGTGAAGAGGTCCAGTTGAGACAGCCCCAGCATTTT. The genes are TRBV6-1 and TRBJ1-5; D gene ambiguous. Between the trimmed V and J ends, which lost 1 base and 7 bases, there was a span of 14 bases. Germline V gives CDR1 MNHNS, CDR2 SASEGT. This CDR3 is 15 amino acids long.

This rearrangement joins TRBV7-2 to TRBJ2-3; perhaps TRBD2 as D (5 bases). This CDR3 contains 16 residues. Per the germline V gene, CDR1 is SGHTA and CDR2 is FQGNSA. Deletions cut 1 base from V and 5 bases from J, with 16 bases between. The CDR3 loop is CASSLVGGFSEDTQYF. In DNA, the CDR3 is TGTGCCAGCAGCTTAGTAGGCGGGTTTTCGGAAGATACGCAGTATTTT.

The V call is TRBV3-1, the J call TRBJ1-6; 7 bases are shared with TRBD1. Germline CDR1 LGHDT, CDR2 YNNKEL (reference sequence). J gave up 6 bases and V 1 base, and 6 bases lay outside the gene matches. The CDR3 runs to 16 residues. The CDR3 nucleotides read TGTGCCAGCAGCCAAGCCGCGACAGGGAGTAATTCACCCCTCCACTTT. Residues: CASSQAATGSNSPLHF.

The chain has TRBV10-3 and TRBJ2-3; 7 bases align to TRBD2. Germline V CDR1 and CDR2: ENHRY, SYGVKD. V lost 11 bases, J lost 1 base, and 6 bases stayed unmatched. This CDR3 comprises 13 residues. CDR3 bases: TGTGCCTCGGGTCGGGGGGGCACAGATACGCAGTATTTT. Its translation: CASGRGGTDTQYF.

CDR3 sequence reads: CSARDPRSTDEAFF. CDR3 sequence (DNA): TGCAGTGCTAGAGATCCCAGAAGTACAGATGAAGCTTTCTTT. The genes are TRBV20-1 and TRBJ1-1; D ambiguous. The germline V and J ends were trimmed by 0 bases and 7 bases, with 15 bases remaining between them. CDR1 is DFQATT, CDR2 SNEGSKA, per germline (reference sequence). The CDR3 is 14 residues long.

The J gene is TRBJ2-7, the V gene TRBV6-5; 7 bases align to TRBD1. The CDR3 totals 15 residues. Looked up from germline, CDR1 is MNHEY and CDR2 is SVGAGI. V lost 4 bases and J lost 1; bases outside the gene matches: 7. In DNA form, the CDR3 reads TGTGCCAGCAGTTCTACCGGGACAGTTTCCTACGAGCAGTACTTC. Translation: CASSSTGTVSYEQYF.

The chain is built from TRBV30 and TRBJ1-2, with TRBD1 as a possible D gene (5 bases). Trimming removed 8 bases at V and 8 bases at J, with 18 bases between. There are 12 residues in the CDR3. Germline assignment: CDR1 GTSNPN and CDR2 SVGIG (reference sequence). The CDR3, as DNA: TGTGCCCAAGATAGGGCGGGGGGGGGCTACACCTTC. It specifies CAQDRAGGGYTF.

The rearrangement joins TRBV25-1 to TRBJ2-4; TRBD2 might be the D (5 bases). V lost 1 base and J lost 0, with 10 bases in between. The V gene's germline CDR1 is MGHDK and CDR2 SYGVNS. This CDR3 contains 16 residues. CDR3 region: CASSESRASAKNIQYF. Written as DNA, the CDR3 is TGTGCCAGCAGTGAATCGAGGGCATCAGCCAAAAACATTCAGTACTTC.

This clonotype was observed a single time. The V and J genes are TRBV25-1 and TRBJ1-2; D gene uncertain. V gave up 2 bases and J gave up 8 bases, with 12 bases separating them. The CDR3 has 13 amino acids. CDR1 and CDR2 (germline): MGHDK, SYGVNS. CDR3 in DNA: TGTGCCAGCAGTGAAGCGGGTCGGTACGGCTACACCTTC. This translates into CASSEAGRYGYTF.

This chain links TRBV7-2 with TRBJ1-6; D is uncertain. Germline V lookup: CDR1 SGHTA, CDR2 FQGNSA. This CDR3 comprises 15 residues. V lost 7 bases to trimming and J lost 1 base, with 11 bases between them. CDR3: CASTPGSSYNSPLHF. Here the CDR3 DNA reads TGTGCCAGCACTCCAGGCAGTTCCTATAATTCACCCCTCCACTTT.

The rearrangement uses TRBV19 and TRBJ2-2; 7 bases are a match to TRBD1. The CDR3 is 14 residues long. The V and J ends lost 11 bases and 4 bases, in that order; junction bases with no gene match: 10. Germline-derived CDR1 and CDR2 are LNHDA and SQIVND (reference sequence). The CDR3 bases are TGTGCCGGCAGACAGGGAGTGGGCACCGGGGAGCTGTTTTTT. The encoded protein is CAGRQGVGTGELFF.

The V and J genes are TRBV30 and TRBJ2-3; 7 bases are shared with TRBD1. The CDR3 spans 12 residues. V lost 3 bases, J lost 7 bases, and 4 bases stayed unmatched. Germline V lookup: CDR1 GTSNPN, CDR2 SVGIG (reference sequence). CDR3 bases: TGTGCCTGGAGGACAGGGCTGAATACGCAGTATTTT. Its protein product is CAWRTGLNTQYF.

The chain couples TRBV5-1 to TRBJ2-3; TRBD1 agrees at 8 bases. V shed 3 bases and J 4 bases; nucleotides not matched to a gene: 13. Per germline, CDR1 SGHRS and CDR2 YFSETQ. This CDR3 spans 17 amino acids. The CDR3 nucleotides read TGCGCCAGCAGCTCGGACGGTCAGGGGGCAAGGGCAGATACGCAGTATTTT. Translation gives CASSSDGQGARADTQYF.

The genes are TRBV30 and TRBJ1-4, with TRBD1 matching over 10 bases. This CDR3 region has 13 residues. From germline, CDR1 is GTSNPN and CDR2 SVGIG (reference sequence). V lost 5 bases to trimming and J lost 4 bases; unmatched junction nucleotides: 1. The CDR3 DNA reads TGTGCCTGGGGACAGGGGGTTAATGAAAAACTGTTTTTT. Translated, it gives CAWGQGVNEKLFF. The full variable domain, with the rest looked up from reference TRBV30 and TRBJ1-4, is SQTIHQWPATLVQPVGSPLSLECTVEGTSNPNLYWYRQAAGRGLQLLFYSVGIGQISSEVPQNLSASRPQDRQFILSSKKLLLSDSGFYLCAWGQGVNEKLFFGSGTQLSVL.

For the CDR3, the DNA is TGTGCCAGCAGCCAAGACCGGACTAGAAGGGAGACCCAGTACTTC. Amino acid sequence: CASSQDRTRRETQYF. This chain links TRBV3-1 with TRBJ2-5; TRBD2 matches 7 bases. The CDR3 totals 15 residues. Per germline, CDR1 LGHDT and CDR2 YNNKEL (reference sequence). V was clipped by 0 bases and J by 5 bases; unmatched bases: 6.

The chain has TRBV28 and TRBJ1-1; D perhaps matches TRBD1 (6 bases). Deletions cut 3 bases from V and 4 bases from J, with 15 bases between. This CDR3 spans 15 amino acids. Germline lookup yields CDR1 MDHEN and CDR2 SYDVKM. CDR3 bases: TGTGCCAGCAGTTTCTCCCCCACGGGGGCCACTGAAGCTTTCTTT. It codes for CASSFSPTGATEAFF.

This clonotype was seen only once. The CDR3 loop is CASSEPGTGGKETQYF. CDR3 DNA sequence: TGTGCCAGCAGTGAACCGGGGACAGGGGGTAAAGAGACCCAGTACTTC. This chain links TRBV25-1 with TRBJ2-5, with 11 bases aligning to TRBD1. The length of the CDR3 is 16 residues. V gave up 2 bases and J gave up 3 bases; unmatched junction bases: 5. Germline V gives CDR1 MGHDK, CDR2 SYGVNS. Using reference TRBV25-1 and TRBJ2-5 for the parts outside the CDR3, the full variable domain is EADIYQTPRYLVIGTGKKITLECSQTMGHDKMYWYQQDPGMELHLIHYSYGVNSTEKGDLSSESTVSRIRTEHFPLTLESARPSHTSQYLCASSEPGTGGKETQYFGPGTRLLVL.

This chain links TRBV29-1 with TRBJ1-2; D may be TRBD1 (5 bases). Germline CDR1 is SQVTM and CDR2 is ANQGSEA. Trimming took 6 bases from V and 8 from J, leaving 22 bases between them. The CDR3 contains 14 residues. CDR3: CSVEQGRRGSGYTF. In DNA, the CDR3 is TGCAGCGTGGAGCAAGGACGGCGGGGGTCGGGCTACACCTTC.

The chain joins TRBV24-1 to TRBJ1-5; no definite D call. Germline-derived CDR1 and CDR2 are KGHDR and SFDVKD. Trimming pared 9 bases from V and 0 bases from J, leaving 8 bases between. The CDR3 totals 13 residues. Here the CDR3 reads CATSADSNQPQHF. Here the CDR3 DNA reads TGTGCCACCTCCGCCGATAGCAATCAGCCCCAGCATTTT.

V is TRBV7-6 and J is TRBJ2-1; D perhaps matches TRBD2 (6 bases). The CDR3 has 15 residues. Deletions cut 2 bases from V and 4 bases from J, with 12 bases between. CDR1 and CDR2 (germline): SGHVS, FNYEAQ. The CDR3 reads CASSLRLALYNEQFF. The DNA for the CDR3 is TGTGCCAGCAGCTTAAGGCTAGCGTTATACAATGAGCAGTTCTTC.